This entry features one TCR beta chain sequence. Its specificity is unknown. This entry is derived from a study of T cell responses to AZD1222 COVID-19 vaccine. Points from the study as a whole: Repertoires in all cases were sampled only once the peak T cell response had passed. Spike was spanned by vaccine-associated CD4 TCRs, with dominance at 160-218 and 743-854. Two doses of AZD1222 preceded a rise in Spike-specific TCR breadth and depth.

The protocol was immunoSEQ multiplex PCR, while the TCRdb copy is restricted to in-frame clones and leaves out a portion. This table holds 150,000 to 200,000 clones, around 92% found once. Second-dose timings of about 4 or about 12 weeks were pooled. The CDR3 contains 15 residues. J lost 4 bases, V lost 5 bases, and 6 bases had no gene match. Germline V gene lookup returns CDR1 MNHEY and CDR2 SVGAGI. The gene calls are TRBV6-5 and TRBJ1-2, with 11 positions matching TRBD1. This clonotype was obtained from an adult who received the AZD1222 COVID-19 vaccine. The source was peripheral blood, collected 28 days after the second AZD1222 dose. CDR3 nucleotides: TGTGCCAGCAGTCCCCGGGACAGGGGGACCTATGGCTACACCTTC. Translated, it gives CASSPRDRGTYGYTF.